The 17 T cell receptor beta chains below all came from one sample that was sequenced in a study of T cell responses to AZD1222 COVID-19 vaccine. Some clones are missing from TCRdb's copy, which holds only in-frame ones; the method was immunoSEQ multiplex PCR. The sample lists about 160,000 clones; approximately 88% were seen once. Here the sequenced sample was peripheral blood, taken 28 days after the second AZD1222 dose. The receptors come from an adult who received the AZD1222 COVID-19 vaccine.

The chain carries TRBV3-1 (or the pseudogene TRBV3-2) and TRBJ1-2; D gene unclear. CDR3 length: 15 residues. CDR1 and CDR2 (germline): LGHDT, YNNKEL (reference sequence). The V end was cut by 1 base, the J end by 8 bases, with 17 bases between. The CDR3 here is CASSQGGLQGSGYTF. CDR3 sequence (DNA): TGTGCCAGCAGCCAAGGTGGCCTACAAGGGTCGGGCTACACCTTC.

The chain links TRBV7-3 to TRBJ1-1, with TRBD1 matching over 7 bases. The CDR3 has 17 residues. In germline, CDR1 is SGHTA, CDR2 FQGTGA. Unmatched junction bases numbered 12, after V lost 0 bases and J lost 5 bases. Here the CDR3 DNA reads TGTGCCAGCAGCTTAACGGGGGCAGGGGGTCTGGTGACTGAAGCTTTCTTT. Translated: CASSLTGAGGLVTEAFF.

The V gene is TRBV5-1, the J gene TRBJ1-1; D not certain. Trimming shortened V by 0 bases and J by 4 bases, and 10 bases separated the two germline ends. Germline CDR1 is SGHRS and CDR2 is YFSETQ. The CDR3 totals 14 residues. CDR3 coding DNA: TGCGCCAGCAGCTTGGAGTCCTCCCGCACTGAAGCTTTCTTT. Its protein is CASSLESSRTEAFF.

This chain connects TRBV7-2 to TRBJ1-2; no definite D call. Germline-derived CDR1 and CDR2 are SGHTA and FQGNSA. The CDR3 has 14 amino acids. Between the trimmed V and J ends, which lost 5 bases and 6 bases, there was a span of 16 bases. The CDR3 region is CASSRTTPGNGYTF. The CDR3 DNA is TGTGCCAGCAGCCGTACAACCCCCGGCAATGGCTACACCTTC.

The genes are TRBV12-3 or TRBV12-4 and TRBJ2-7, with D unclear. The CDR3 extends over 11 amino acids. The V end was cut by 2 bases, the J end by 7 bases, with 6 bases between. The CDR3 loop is CASSLTGEQYF. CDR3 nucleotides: TGTGCCAGCAGTTTAACTGGAGAGCAGTACTTC.

The CDR3 DNA sequence: TGCAGTGCTAGTTTCGGCAGGGTGGGCAATCAGCCCCAGCATTTT. Encoded protein: CSASFGRVGNQPQHF. V usage is TRBV20-1 and J usage is TRBJ1-5; TRBD1 is a possible D gene (5 bases). CDR3 length: 15 amino acids. Germline V gene data show CDR1 as DFQATT and CDR2 as SNEGSKA (reference sequence). The germline V and J ends were trimmed by 3 bases and 2 bases, with 14 bases remaining between them.

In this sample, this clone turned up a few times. The CDR3, as DNA: TGTGCCAGCAACCTAGATCCCTACTCTAACTATGGCTACACCTTC. Translation gives CASNLDPYSNYGYTF. The chain employs TRBV6-5 and TRBJ1-2; D is unresolved. The germline V and J ends were trimmed by 7 bases and 0 bases, with 15 bases remaining between them. The germline V gene encodes CDR1 MNHEY and CDR2 SVGAGI. The CDR3 has 15 amino acids.

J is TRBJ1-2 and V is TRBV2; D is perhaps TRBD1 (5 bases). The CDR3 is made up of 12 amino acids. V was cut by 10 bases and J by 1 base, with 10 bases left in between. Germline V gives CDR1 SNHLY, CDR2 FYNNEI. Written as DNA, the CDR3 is TGTGCCAAGGGACGGGATAACTATGGCTACACCTTC. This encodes CAKGRDNYGYTF.

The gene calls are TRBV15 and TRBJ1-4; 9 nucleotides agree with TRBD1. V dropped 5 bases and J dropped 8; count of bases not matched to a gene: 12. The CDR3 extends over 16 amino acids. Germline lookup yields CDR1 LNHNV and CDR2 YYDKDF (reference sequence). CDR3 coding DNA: TGTGCCACCAGCGAAAGACACAGGGGGCGGTGGGAAAAACTGTTTTTT. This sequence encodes CATSERHRGRWEKLFF. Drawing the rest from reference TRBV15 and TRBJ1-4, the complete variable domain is DAMVIQNPRYQVTQFGKPVTLSCSQTLNHNVMYWYQQKSSQAPKLLFHYYDKDFNNEADTPDNFQSRRPNTSFCFLDIRSPGLGDTAMYLCATSERHRGRWEKLFFGSGTQLSVL.

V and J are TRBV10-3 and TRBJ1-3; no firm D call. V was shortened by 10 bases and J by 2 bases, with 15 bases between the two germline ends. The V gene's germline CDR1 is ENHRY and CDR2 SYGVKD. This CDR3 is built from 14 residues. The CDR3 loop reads CASMTTGAGNTIYF. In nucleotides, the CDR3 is TGTGCCAGCATGACCACCGGGGCTGGAAACACCATATATTTT.

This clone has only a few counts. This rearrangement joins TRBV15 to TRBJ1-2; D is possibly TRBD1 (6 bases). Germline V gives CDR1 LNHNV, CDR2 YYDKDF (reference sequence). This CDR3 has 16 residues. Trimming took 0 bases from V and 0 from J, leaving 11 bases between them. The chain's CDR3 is CATSRDTGGANYGYTF. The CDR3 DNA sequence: TGTGCCACCAGCAGAGATACGGGGGGCGCTAACTATGGCTACACCTTC.

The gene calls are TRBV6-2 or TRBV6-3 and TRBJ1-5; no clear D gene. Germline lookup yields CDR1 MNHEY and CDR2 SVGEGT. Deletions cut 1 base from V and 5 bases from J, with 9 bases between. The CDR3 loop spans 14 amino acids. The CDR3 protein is CASSYWDLDQPQHF. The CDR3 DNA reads TGTGCCAGCAGTTACTGGGATTTGGATCAGCCCCAGCATTTT.

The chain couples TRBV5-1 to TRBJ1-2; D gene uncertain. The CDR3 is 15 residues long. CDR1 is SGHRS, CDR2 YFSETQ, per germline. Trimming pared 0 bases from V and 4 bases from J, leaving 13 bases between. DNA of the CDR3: TGCGCCAGCAGCTTGGAGGCAGCCCGGAGCTATGGCTACACCTTC. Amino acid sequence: CASSLEAARSYGYTF.

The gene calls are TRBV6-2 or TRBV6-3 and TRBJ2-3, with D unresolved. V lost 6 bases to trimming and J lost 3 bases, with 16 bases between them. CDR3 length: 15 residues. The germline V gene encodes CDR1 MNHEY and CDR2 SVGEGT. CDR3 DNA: TGTGCCAGCAGCAAAGGCGCAGCCCGGACAGATACGCAGTATTTT. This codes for CASSKGAARTDTQYF.

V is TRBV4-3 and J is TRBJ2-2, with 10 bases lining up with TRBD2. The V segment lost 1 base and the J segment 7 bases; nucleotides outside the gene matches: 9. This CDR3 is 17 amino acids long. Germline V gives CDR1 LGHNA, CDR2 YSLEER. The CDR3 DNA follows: TGCGCCAGCAGCCAAGTGCGGAGCGGGGGGGCCCGCGGGGAGCTGTTTTTT. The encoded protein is CASSQVRSGGARGELFF.

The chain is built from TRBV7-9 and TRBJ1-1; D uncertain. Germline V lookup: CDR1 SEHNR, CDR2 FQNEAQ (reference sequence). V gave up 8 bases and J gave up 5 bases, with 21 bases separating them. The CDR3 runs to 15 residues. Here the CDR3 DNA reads TGTGCCAGCTTCTCGGGCGCGGGTGAGAGTACTGAAGCTTTCTTT. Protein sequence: CASFSGAGESTEAFF.

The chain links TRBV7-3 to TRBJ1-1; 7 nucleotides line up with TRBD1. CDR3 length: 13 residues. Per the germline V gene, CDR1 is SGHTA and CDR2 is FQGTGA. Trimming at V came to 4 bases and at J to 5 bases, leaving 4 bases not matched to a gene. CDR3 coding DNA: TGTGCCAGCAGCTCACAGGGGAAGACTGAAGCTTTCTTT. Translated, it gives CASSSQGKTEAFF.